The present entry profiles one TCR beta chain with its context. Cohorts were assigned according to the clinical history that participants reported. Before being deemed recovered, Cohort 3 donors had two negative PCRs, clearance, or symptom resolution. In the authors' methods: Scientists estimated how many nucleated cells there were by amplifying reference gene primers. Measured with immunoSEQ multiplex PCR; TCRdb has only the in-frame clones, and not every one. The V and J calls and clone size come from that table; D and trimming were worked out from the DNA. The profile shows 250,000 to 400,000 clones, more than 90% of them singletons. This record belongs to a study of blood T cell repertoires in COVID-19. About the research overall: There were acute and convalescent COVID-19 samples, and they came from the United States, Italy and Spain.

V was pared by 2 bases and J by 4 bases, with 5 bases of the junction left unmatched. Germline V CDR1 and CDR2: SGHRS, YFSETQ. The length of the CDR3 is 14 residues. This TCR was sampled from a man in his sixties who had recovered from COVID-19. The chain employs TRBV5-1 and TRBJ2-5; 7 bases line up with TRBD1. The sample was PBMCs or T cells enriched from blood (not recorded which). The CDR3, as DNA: TGCGCCAGCAGCTTCGGACAGGTTGGAGAGACCCAGTACTTC. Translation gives CASSFGQVGETQYF.